The next 31 T cell receptor beta chains were all read from a single sample in a study of blood T cell repertoires in COVID-19. Sequencing was performed with immunoSEQ multiplex PCR; in TCRdb, only in-frame clones are kept and a portion is missing. The table records some 170,000 clones, roughly nine tenths of them present only once. The sequenced sample was PBMCs or T cells enriched from blood (not recorded which). The receptors here all came from a human donor with acute COVID-19. The donor label of this sample is uncertain.

J is TRBJ2-3 and V is TRBV29-1, with TRBD2 identical over 7 bases. CDR1 is SQVTM and CDR2 is ANQGSEA in the germline V gene. The CDR3 is 14 amino acids. V trimming: 8 bases; J trimming: 0 bases; junction bases outside the gene matches: 8. The CDR3 DNA sequence: TGCAGCTTGAAGGGAGCGGGAAGCACAGATACGCAGTATTTT. It is translated as CSLKGAGSTDTQYF.

This clone was recorded only once. The chain carries TRBV7-6 and TRBJ1-6, with 7 bases that match TRBD1. Germline V gene lookup returns CDR1 SGHVS and CDR2 FNYEAQ. V trimming: 5 bases; J trimming: 8 bases; junction bases outside the gene matches: 9. The CDR3 spans 15 residues. This CDR3 is CASSPRQGGDSPLHF. CDR3 DNA: TGTGCCAGCAGCCCACGACAGGGCGGTGATTCACCCCTCCACTTT.

The rearrangement links TRBV5-8 to TRBJ2-1; TRBD2 aligns across 8 bases. CDR3 size: 15 residues. Germline-derived CDR1 and CDR2 are SGHTS and YDEGEE. After removal of 4 bases from V and 4 bases from J, the junction contained 7 bases not matched to a gene. The CDR3 nucleotides are TGTGCCAGCAGCGCCGGACTAGCCGATTACAATGAGCAGTTCTTC. Translated: CASSAGLADYNEQFF.

The chain is built from TRBV6-5 and TRBJ2-7; TRBD2 matches at 8 bases. V gave up 8 bases and J gave up 5 bases; unmatched junction bases: 5. Germline V gives CDR1 MNHEY, CDR2 SVGAGI. The CDR3 is made up of 12 amino acids. The DNA for the CDR3 is TGTGCCAGCCGGGGGGGGGCGGACGAGCAGTACTTC. Amino acids: CASRGGADEQYF.

This sequence joins TRBV3-1 (or the pseudogene TRBV3-2) and TRBJ2-2; 13 bases line up with TRBD2. The CDR3 runs 17 residues. V shed 1 base and J 2 bases; nucleotides not matched to a gene: 1. CDR1 is LGHDT, CDR2 YNNKEL, per germline (reference sequence). CDR3 sequence (DNA): TGTGCCAGCAGCCAAGGACTAGCGGGGGGCAACACCGGGGAGCTGTTTTTT. Translated, it gives CASSQGLAGGNTGELFF.

This clone was found once. J is TRBJ2-1 and V is TRBV9, with TRBD1 matching 8 bases. In germline, CDR1 is SGDLS, CDR2 YYNGEE. The trim removed 4 bases at V and 7 bases at J, leaving 4 bases unmatched. This CDR3 comprises 13 residues. The CDR3 loop is CASSTGQGNEQFF. CDR3 DNA: TGTGCCAGCAGCACCGGACAGGGAAATGAGCAGTTCTTC.

The V and J genes are TRBV18 and TRBJ2-7; possible D gene TRBD2, 6 bases. This CDR3 contains 16 residues. V shed 0 bases and J shed 6 bases, with 18 bases lying between them. Looked up from germline, CDR1 is KGHSH and CDR2 is LQKENI. The CDR3 DNA reads TGTGCCAGCTCACCACCGGAGGGCGTCCGACTACGCGAGCAGTACTTC. This sequence encodes CASSPPEGVRLREQYF.

This chain connects TRBV5-1 to TRBJ2-7; 7 bases map to TRBD1. The germline V gene has CDR1 SGHRS and CDR2 YFSETQ. With 1 base clipped from V and 4 bases from J, the junction kept 17 bases outside the gene matches. There are 18 residues in the CDR3. CDR3 loop: CASSLLRDSLDTKYEQYF. DNA of the CDR3: TGCGCCAGCAGCTTGTTACGGGACAGCCTAGATACGAAATACGAGCAGTACTTC.

The chain links TRBV7-8 to TRBJ1-1; D unresolved. Trimming stripped 1 base from V and 1 base from J, with 16 bases between. There are 17 residues in the CDR3. In germline, CDR1 is SGHVS, CDR2 FQNEAQ. The CDR3: CASSLGRTREKNTEAFF. CDR3 bases: TGTGCCAGCAGCTTAGGGCGTACGAGGGAAAAGAACACTGAAGCTTTCTTT.

V is TRBV5-1 and J is TRBJ1-2, with D perhaps matching TRBD1 (6 bases). Trimming cost V 0 bases and J 4 bases, with 16 bases left between them. This CDR3 spans 16 amino acids. In germline, CDR1 is SGHRS, CDR2 YFSETQ. The CDR3 region has the DNA TGCGCCAGCAGCTTGGCCGTGGACAGCCCGTTCTATGGCTACACCTTC. It encodes CASSLAVDSPFYGYTF.

V usage is TRBV7-9 and J usage is TRBJ2-5, with D maybe TRBD2 (5 bases). Germline V gene lookup returns CDR1 SEHNR and CDR2 FQNEAQ (reference sequence). V lost 3 bases and J 5 bases, leaving 7 bases between the germline ends. The CDR3 runs 12 residues. The CDR3 sequence is CASSFGEETQYF. CDR3 coding DNA: TGTGCCAGCAGCTTTGGGGAGGAGACCCAGTACTTC. Using reference TRBV7-9 and TRBJ2-5 for the parts outside the CDR3, the full variable domain is DTGVSQNPRHKITKRGQNVTFRCDPISEHNRLYWYRQTLGQGPEFLTYFQNEAQLEKSRLLSDRFSAERPKGSFSTLEIQRTEQGDSAMYLCASSFGEETQYFGPGTRLLVL.

The CDR3 region has the DNA TGTGCCAGCAGTCTTCGTACGGCTGAAGCTTTCTTT. Encoded protein: CASSLRTAEAFF. The chain combines TRBV6-2 or TRBV6-3 with TRBJ1-1; unclear D gene. The CDR3 extends over 12 amino acids. The germline V and J ends were trimmed by 5 bases and 6 bases, with 10 bases remaining between them. Germline-derived CDR1 and CDR2 are MNHEY and SVGEGT.

This clone was seen a handful of times. This chain joins TRBV2 and TRBJ1-5; D gene ambiguous. CDR1 is SNHLY, CDR2 FYNNEI, per germline. This CDR3 contains 11 residues. V was clipped by 8 bases and J by 9 bases, with 11 bases between them. The CDR3 coding sequence is TGTGCCAGCGGCCACCTGGCGCCCCAGCATTTT. Amino acids: CASGHLAPQHF. The variable domain in full, completed from reference TRBV2 and TRBJ1-5, reads EPEVTQTPSHQVTQMGQEVILRCVPISNHLYFYWYRQILGQKVEFLVSFYNNEISEKSEIFDDQFSVERPDGSNFTLKIRSTKLEDSAMYFCASGHLAPQHFGDGTRLSIL.

The chain joins TRBV4-1 to TRBJ2-7; perhaps TRBD2 as D (5 bases). The CDR3 is 14 residues long. V lost 1 base and J lost 4, with 11 bases in between. Germline CDR1 and CDR2: MGHRA and YSYEKL. CDR3 protein: CASSQAEGRYEQYF. CDR3 coding DNA: TGCGCCAGCAGCCAAGCCGAGGGTAGGTACGAGCAGTACTTC.

This chain uses TRBV2 with TRBJ2-3; maybe TRBD1 (5 bases). V was shortened by 3 bases and J by 1 base, with 11 bases between the two germline ends. CDR1 is SNHLY and CDR2 is FYNNEI in the germline V gene. The CDR3 contains 15 residues. The CDR3 reads CASSDIGAGTDTQYF. The CDR3 bases are TGTGCCAGCAGTGATATTGGGGCCGGCACAGATACGCAGTATTTT.

This clone was counted a few times. This chain connects TRBV15 to TRBJ1-4; D remains ambiguous. Trimming shortened V by 1 base and J by 7 bases, and 7 bases separated the two germline ends. Looked up from germline, CDR1 is LNHNV and CDR2 is YYDKDF (reference sequence). The CDR3 is 13 amino acids. Here the CDR3 reads CATSRVRGEKLFF. The CDR3 DNA reads TGTGCCACCAGCAGAGTGCGGGGTGAAAAACTGTTTTTT. The variable domain in full, completed from reference TRBV15 and TRBJ1-4, reads DAMVIQNPRYQVTQFGKPVTLSCSQTLNHNVMYWYQQKSSQAPKLLFHYYDKDFNNEADTPDNFQSRRPNTSFCFLDIRSPGLGDTAMYLCATSRVRGEKLFFGSGTQLSVL.

The V gene is TRBV29-1, the J gene TRBJ1-2; 8 bases align to TRBD1. CDR3 size: 13 residues. Germline V gives CDR1 SQVTM, CDR2 ANQGSEA. The ends lost 2 bases at V and 3 bases at J; junction bases unmatched: 2. The CDR3 nucleotides read TGCAGCGTTGAATGGGGACAGGACTATGGCTACACCTTC. Amino acid sequence: CSVEWGQDYGYTF.

The CDR3 bases are TGTGCCAGCAGACAAAGGACGGGGGGATACGAGCAGTACTTC. Encoded protein: CASRQRTGGYEQYF. V usage is TRBV6-5 and J usage is TRBJ2-7; 7 positions agree with TRBD2. Trimming removed 6 bases from V and 4 bases from J; junction bases left unmatched: 9. This CDR3 spans 14 amino acids. Germline assignment: CDR1 MNHEY and CDR2 SVGAGI.

The rearrangement joins TRBV4-1 to TRBJ1-1; 7 positions match TRBD1. This CDR3 is 15 amino acids long. The germline V gene encodes CDR1 MGHRA and CDR2 YSYEKL. V was clipped by 4 bases and J by 5 bases; unmatched bases: 10. CDR3 bases: TGCGCCAGCAGCCGATCAGGGGGGCCGGGGACTGAAGCTTTCTTT. Translating it yields CASSRSGGPGTEAFF.

The rearrangement links TRBV4-2 to TRBJ2-3; weak D call: TRBD2 (5 bases). Trimming took off 0 bases at V and 4 bases at J, with 14 bases between the two ends. CDR3 length equals 16 residues. CDR1 and CDR2 (germline): LGHNA, YNFKEQ. CDR3 loop: CASSQEEGHDSDTQYF. The CDR3 DNA reads TGTGCCAGCAGCCAAGAAGAGGGCCATGATTCAGATACGCAGTATTTT.

The V call is TRBV7-6, the J call TRBJ2-2, with D uncertain. V was shortened by 7 bases and J by 3 bases, with 18 bases between the two germline ends. CDR1 is SGHVS and CDR2 is FNYEAQ in the germline V gene. The CDR3 consists of 16 residues. The CDR3 loop is CASTVGSGSDTGELFF. DNA for the CDR3: TGTGCCAGCACCGTCGGGTCGGGTTCGGACACCGGGGAGCTGTTTTTT. Looking up the rest from reference TRBV7-6 and TRBJ2-2 gives the full variable domain: GAGVSQSPRYKVTKRGQDVALRCDPISGHVSLYWYRQALGQGPEFLTYFNYEAQQDKSGLPNDRFSAERPEGSISTLTIQRTEQRDSAMYRCASTVGSGSDTGELFFGEGSRLTVL.

The chain employs TRBV27 and TRBJ2-7; 8 positions agree with TRBD1. Trimming took 5 bases from V and 3 from J; bases not matched to a gene: 6. CDR3 length: 14 amino acids. Germline V lookup: CDR1 MNHEY, CDR2 SMNVEV (reference sequence). The CDR3 region is CASSDRGQGYEQYF. In DNA, the CDR3 is TGTGCCAGCAGTGATCGAGGACAGGGCTACGAGCAGTACTTC.

The V call is TRBV6-6, the J call TRBJ1-2; TRBD1 might be the D (5 bases). This CDR3 is 15 amino acids long. With 5 bases removed from V and 3 bases from J, the gap between germline ends came to 16 bases. Germline CDR1 MNHNY, CDR2 SVGAGI (reference sequence). The CDR3 spells CASSPDGGSYYGYTF. The CDR3 nucleotides read TGTGCCAGCAGTCCCGATGGGGGGTCCTACTATGGCTACACCTTC.

V gene TRBV9 combines with J gene TRBJ2-6; D not resolved. This CDR3 is built from 18 residues. With 0 bases removed from V and 2 bases from J, the gap between germline ends came to 15 bases. CDR1 is SGDLS, CDR2 YYNGEE, per germline. CDR3 sequence: CASSVDHVLAAGANVLTF. The DNA for the CDR3 is TGTGCCAGCAGCGTAGATCATGTCCTGGCGGCTGGGGCCAACGTCCTGACTTTC.

This CDR3 is CASSPGLAKEQYF. CDR3 in DNA: TGTGCCAGCAGCCCCGGACTAGCCAAGGAGCAGTACTTC. This chain uses TRBV5-4 with TRBJ2-7; 8 bases map to TRBD2. CDR3 length: 13 amino acids. Germline values: CDR1 SGHNT, CDR2 YYREEE (reference sequence). After removal of 4 bases from V and 7 bases from J, the junction contained 7 bases not matched to a gene.

The rearrangement uses TRBV12-3 or TRBV12-4 and TRBJ1-2; D remains ambiguous. This CDR3 contains 13 residues. Trimming removed 3 bases at V and 2 bases at J, with 7 bases between. CDR3 residues: CASSFAGNYGYTF. The CDR3 nucleotides are TGTGCCAGCAGTTTTGCGGGAAACTATGGCTACACCTTC.

This clone was seen just once. The chain links TRBV23-1 to TRBJ1-1; D is uncertain. TRBV23-1 is known as an ORF, though its function is uncertain. The length of the CDR3 is 13 residues. Trimming pared 3 bases from V and 1 base from J, leaving 6 bases between. CDR3 loop: CASSHGRNTEAFF. The CDR3 region has the DNA TGCGCCAGCAGTCATGGTAGGAACACTGAAGCTTTCTTT.

A remark on this clone: No conserved phenylalanine or tryptophan ends this CDR3, so it is likely a read error. Because the CDR3's place on the DNA is in doubt, the DNA is left out and the CDR3 is given as listed by TCRdb. The gene calls are TRBV6-5 and TRBJ1-1; the DNA was not compared with TRBD1, the D call given in the table. Termini included, the CDR3 measures 13 amino acids. CDR1 and CDR2 from the germline V gene are MNHEY and SVGAGI. The CDR3: CASSQRWGQARLT.

This clone was seen a handful of times. The chain links TRBV4-2 to TRBJ2-7; 7 bases fit TRBD1. Trimming cost V 4 bases and J 1 base; bases outside gene matches: 10. Germline V lookup: CDR1 LGHNA, CDR2 YNFKEQ. The length of the CDR3 is 16 residues. CDR3 residues: CASSPGEGANSYEQYF. CDR3 nucleotide sequence: TGTGCCAGCAGCCCCGGCGAGGGGGCCAATTCCTACGAGCAGTACTTC.

The chain couples TRBV5-1 to TRBJ2-3, with 11 bases that match TRBD2. Germline lookup yields CDR1 SGHRS and CDR2 YFSETQ. This CDR3 is built from 19 residues. With 1 base clipped from V and 0 bases from J, the junction kept 10 bases outside the gene matches. The CDR3 loop is CASSLIPTLAGESTDTQYF. Written as DNA, the CDR3 is TGCGCCAGCAGCTTGATCCCTACACTAGCGGGGGAAAGCACAGATACGCAGTATTTT.

In its sample, this clone was seen once. The V call is TRBV7-9, the J call TRBJ1-5; 7 bases are a match to TRBD1. J was trimmed by 6 bases and V by 2 bases; bases with no gene match: 16. The CDR3 totals 18 residues. Per the germline V gene, CDR1 is SEHNR and CDR2 is FQNEAQ (reference sequence). In DNA form, the CDR3 reads TGTGCCAGCAGCTTATCCGCAGGGACAGCCCGAGTAGGTCAGCCCCAGCATTTT. Its translation: CASSLSAGTARVGQPQHF.